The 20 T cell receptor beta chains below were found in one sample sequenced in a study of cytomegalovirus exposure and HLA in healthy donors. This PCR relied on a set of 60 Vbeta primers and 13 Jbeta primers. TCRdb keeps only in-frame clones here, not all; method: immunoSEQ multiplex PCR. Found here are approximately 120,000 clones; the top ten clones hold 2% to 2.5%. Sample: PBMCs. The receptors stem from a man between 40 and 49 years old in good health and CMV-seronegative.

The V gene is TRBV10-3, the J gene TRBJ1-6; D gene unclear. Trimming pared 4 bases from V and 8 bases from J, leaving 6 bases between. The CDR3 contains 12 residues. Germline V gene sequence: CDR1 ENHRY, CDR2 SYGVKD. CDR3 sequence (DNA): TGTGCCATCAGTGCCGTAGATTCACCCCTCCACTTT. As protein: CAISAVDSPLHF.

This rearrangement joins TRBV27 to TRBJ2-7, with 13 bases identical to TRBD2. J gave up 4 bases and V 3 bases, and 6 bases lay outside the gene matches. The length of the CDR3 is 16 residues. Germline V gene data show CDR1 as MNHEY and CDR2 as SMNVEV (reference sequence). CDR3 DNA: TGTGCCAGCAGTTTCACACTAGCGGGAGGGCTTTACGAGCAGTACTTC. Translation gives CASSFTLAGGLYEQYF.

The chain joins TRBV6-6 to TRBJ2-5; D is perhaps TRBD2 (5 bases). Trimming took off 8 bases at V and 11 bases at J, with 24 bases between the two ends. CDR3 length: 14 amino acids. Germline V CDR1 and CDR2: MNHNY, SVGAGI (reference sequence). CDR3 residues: CASGEELGRKEQYF. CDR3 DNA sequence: TGTGCCAGCGGGGAAGAGCTGGGGAGAAAGGAGCAGTACTTC.

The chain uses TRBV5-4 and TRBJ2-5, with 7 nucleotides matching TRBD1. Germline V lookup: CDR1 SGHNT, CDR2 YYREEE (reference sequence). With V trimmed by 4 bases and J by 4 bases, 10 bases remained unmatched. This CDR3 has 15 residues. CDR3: CASSVRQGLRETQYF. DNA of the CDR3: TGTGCCAGCAGCGTGCGACAGGGCCTGCGAGAGACCCAGTACTTC. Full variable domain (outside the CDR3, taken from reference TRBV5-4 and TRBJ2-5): ETGVTQSPTHLIKTRGQQVTLRCSSQSGHNTVSWYQQALGQGPQFIFQYYREEENGRGNFPPRFSGLQFPNYSSELNVNALELDDSALYLCASSVRQGLRETQYFGPGTRLLVL.

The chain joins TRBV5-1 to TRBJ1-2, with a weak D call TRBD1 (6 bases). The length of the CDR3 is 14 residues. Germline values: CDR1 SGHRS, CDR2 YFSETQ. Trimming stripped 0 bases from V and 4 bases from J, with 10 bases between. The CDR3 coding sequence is TGCGCCAGCAGCTTGGGGACAGCGACCTATGGCTACACCTTC. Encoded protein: CASSLGTATYGYTF.

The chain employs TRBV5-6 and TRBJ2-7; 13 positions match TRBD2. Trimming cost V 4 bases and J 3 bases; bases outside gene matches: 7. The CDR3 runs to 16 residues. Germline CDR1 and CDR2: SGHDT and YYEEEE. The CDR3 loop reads CASSPGLAGQNYEQYF. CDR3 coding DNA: TGTGCCAGCAGCCCGGGACTAGCGGGACAGAACTACGAGCAGTACTTC.

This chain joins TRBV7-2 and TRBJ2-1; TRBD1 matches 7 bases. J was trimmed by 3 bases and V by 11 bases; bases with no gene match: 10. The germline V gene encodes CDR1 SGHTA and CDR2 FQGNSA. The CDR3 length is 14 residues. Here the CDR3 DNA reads TGTGCCGAGCAGGGGGAAGCCAACTACAATGAGCAGTTCTTC. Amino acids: CAEQGEANYNEQFF.

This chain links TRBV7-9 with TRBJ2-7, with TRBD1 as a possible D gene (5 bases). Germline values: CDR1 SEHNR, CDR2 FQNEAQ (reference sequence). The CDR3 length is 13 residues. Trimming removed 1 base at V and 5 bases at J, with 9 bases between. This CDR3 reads CASSLGRGNEQYF. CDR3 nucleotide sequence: TGTGCCAGCAGCTTAGGAAGGGGCAACGAGCAGTACTTC. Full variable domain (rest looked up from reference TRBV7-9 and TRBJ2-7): DTGVSQNPRHKITKRGQNVTFRCDPISEHNRLYWYRQTLGQGPEFLTYFQNEAQLEKSRLLSDRFSAERPKGSFSTLEIQRTEQGDSAMYLCASSLGRGNEQYFGPGTRLTVT.

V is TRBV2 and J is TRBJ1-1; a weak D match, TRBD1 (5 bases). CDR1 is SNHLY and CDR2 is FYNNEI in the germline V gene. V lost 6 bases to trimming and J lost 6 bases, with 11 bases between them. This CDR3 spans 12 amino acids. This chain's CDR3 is CASRGDGSEAFF. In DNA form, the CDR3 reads TGTGCCAGCAGAGGGGATGGTTCTGAAGCTTTCTTT.

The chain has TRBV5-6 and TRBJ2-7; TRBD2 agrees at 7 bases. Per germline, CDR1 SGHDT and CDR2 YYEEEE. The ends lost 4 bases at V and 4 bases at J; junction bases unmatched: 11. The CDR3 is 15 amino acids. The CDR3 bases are TGTGCCAGCAGCCCCGGACCAGCGGGATCGTACGAGCAGTACTTC. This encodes CASSPGPAGSYEQYF.

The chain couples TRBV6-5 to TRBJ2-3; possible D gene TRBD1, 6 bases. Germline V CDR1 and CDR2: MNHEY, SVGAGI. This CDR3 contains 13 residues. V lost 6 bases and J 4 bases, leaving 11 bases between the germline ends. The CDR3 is CASSLGQPDTQYF. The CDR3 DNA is TGTGCCAGCAGCCTTGGACAGCCAGATACGCAGTATTTT.

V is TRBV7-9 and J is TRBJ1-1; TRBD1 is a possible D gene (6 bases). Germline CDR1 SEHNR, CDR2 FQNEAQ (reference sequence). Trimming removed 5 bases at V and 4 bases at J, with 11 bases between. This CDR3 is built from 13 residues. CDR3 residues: CASSPTGFTEAFF. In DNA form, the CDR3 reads TGTGCCAGCAGCCCCACAGGGTTCACTGAAGCTTTCTTT.

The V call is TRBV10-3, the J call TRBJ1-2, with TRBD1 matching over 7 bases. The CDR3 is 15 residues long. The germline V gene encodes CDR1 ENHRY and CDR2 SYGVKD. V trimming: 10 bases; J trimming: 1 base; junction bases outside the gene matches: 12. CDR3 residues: CATRTTGAVNYGYTF. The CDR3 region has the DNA TGTGCCACCCGAACCACAGGGGCGGTTAACTATGGCTACACCTTC.

CDR3 bases: TGTGCCAGAAGCCGCACCGGGACAGGGGGCCGATTGGGCAATCAGCCCCAGCATTTT. This codes for CARSRTGTGGRLGNQPQHF. This chain connects TRBV7-5 to TRBJ1-5; TRBD1 is the table's D call, not checked against the DNA. TRBV7-5 is annotated as a pseudogene. The CDR3 is 19 residues long.

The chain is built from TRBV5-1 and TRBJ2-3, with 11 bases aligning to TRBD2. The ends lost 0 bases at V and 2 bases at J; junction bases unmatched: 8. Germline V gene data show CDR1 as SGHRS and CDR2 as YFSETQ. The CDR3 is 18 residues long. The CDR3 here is CASSLEGLAVLFTDTQYF. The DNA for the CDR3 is TGCGCCAGCAGCTTGGAGGGACTAGCGGTTTTATTCACAGATACGCAGTATTTT.

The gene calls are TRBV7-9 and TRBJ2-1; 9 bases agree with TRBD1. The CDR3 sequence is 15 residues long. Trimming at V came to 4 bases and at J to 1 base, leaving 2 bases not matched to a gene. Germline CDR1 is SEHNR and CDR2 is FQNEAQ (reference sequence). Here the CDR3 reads CASSYRGLSYNEQFF. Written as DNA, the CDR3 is TGTGCCAGCAGCTACAGGGGGCTATCCTACAATGAGCAGTTCTTC.

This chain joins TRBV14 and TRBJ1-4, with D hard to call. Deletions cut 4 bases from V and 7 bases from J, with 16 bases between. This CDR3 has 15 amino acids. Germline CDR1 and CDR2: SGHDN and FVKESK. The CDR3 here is CASSPQIAIPEKLFF. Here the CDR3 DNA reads TGTGCCAGCAGCCCACAGATCGCAATACCTGAAAAACTGTTTTTT.

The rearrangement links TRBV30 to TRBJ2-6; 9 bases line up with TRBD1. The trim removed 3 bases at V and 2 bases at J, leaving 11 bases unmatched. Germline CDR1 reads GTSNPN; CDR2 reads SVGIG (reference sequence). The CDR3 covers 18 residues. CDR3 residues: CAWSLRTGGGTGANVLTF. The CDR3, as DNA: TGTGCCTGGAGCCTTCGAACAGGGGGCGGCACTGGGGCCAACGTCCTGACTTTC.

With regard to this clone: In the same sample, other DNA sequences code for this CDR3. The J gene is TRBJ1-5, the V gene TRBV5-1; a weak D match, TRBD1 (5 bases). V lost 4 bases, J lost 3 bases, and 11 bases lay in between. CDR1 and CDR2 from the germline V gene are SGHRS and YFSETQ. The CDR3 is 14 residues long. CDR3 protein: CASSPGGVNQPQHF. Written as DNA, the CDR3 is TGCGCCAGCAGCCCGGGGGGTGTCAATCAGCCCCAGCATTTT.

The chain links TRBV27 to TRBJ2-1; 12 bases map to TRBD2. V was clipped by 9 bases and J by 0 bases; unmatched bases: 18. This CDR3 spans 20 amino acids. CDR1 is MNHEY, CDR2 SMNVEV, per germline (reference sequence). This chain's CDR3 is CASRDRVGLAGASSYNEQFF. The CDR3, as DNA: TGTGCCAGTCGGGACAGGGTGGGACTAGCGGGTGCGAGCTCCTACAATGAGCAGTTCTTC.